Sequencing of this TCR beta chain was carried out in a study of PD-1 blockade in classical Hodgkin lymphoma. Study-wide points: Newly diagnosed patients and complete responders had comparable diversity at baseline.

This clone was seen a few times. The antigen remains undetermined. After autologous stem cell transplantation all patients relapsed, and prior brentuximab vedotin exposure differed between cohorts. The CDR3 extends over 13 amino acids. Per the germline V gene, CDR1 is MRHNA and CDR2 is SNTAGT. Deletions cut 2 bases from V and 2 bases from J, with 6 bases between. Data came from immunoSEQ multiplex PCR; TCRdb stores just in-frame clones and leaves some out. The sample has tens of thousands of clones, roughly 88% seen once. Sequencing used peripheral blood mononuclear cells (PBMCs), obtained at baseline. This clonotype originated in a human donor with classical Hodgkin lymphoma. V is TRBV6-4 and J is TRBJ1-1, with D possibly matching TRBD1 (5 bases). In DNA form, the CDR3 reads TGTGCCAGCAGTGACCGGGACAACACTGAAGCTTTCTTT. Protein: CASSDRDNTEAFF.